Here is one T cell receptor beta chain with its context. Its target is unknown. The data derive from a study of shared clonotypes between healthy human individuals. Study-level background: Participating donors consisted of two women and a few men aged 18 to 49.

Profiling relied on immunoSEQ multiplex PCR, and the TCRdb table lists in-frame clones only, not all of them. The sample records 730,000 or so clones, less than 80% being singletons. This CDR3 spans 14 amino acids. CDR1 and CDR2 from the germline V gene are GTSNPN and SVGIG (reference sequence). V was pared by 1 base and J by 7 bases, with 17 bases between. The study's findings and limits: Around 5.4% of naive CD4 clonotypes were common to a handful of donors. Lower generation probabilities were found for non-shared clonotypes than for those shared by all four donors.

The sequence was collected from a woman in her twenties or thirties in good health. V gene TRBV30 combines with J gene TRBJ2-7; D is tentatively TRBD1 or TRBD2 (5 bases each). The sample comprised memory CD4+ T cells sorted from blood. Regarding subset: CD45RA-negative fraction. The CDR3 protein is CAWSAGTVGREQYF. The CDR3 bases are TGTGCCTGGAGTGCCGGGACGGTGGGGCGGGAGCAGTACTTC.